The 31 T cell receptor beta chains reported below all come from one sample, sequenced in a study of T cell responses to AZD1222 COVID-19 vaccine. Using immunoSEQ multiplex PCR, the repertoire was profiled, and TCRdb retains in-frame clones only, with some absent. Among 200,000 to 300,000 clones listed, over 90% were seen once. The material was peripheral blood, obtained on day 0 of AZD1222 vaccination. The receptors were sampled from an adult in good health.

The chain combines TRBV7-8 with TRBJ2-5, with 8 nucleotides matching TRBD1. V dropped 1 base and J dropped 6; count of bases not matched to a gene: 7. From germline, CDR1 is SGHVS and CDR2 FQNEAQ. The CDR3 is 15 amino acids. The CDR3 here is CASSLDQGALKTQYF. DNA for the CDR3: TGTGCCAGCAGCTTAGACCAGGGGGCTCTGAAGACCCAGTACTTC.

The chain has TRBV5-1 and TRBJ1-2; 8 bases align to TRBD1. There are 12 residues in the CDR3. V was clipped by 3 bases and J by 8 bases; unmatched bases: 3. Germline-derived CDR1 and CDR2 are SGHRS and YFSETQ. The DNA for the CDR3 is TGCGCCAGCAGCTCCAACAGGGGGGGCTACACCTTC. It translates to CASSSNRGGYTF.

This clone has more than one count but fewer than ten. The chain combines TRBV5-1 with TRBJ1-2, with D possibly TRBD1 on 5 matching bases. CDR3 length: 14 residues. V was shortened by 0 bases and J by 4 bases, with 10 bases between the two germline ends. Germline CDR1 and CDR2: SGHRS and YFSETQ. The chain's CDR3 is CASSLGDARYGYTF. CDR3 nucleotide sequence: TGCGCCAGCAGCTTGGGGGACGCTCGCTATGGCTACACCTTC.

The chain is built from TRBV2 and TRBJ2-1, with a tentative D call TRBD2 (6 bases). Germline lookup yields CDR1 SNHLY and CDR2 FYNNEI. This CDR3 is built from 16 residues. With 6 bases removed from V and 0 bases from J, the gap between germline ends came to 15 bases. The CDR3 is CASSSLLAISYNEQFF. The DNA of the CDR3 is TGTGCCAGCAGCTCGCTCCTAGCGATCTCCTACAATGAGCAGTTCTTC.

The chain recombines TRBV2 with TRBJ1-6, with D uncertain. Trimming took off 6 bases at V and 7 bases at J, with 10 bases between the two ends. Germline loops: CDR1 SNHLY, CDR2 FYNNEI. This CDR3 comprises 13 residues. This CDR3 is CASSEVGNSPLHF. The CDR3 DNA sequence: TGTGCCAGCAGCGAGGTGGGAAATTCACCCCTCCACTTT.

The chain recombines TRBV3-1 (or the pseudogene TRBV3-2) with TRBJ1-5, with a weak D call TRBD1 (5 bases). V lost 6 bases and J lost 0, with 9 bases in between. The V gene's germline CDR1 is LGHDT and CDR2 YNNKEL (reference sequence). The CDR3 length is 14 residues. CDR3 sequence: CASSTTVSNQPQHF. Written as DNA, the CDR3 is TGTGCCAGCAGTACGACAGTTAGCAATCAGCCCCAGCATTTT.

V usage is TRBV7-2 and J usage is TRBJ2-1, with D maybe TRBD1 (7 bases). Germline lookup yields CDR1 SGHTA and CDR2 FQGNSA. The CDR3 runs to 17 residues. V was cut by 5 bases and J by 3 bases, with 20 bases left in between. CDR3 bases: TGTGCCAGCAGCCCTCGAAGGGGGCTAGCGCTCTACAATGAGCAGTTCTTC. Translation gives CASSPRRGLALYNEQFF.

The genes are TRBV11-2 and TRBJ2-3; unclear D gene. The CDR3 has 15 amino acids. Germline V gives CDR1 SGHAT, CDR2 FQNNGV. Trimming took off 1 base at V and 1 base at J, with 9 bases between the two ends. For the CDR3, the DNA is TGTGCCAGCAGCTTAGTTCTACCCGGCACAGATACGCAGTATTTT. Translated, it gives CASSLVLPGTDTQYF.

V and J are TRBV3-1 (or the pseudogene TRBV3-2) and TRBJ2-1, with 14 bases that match TRBD2. Unmatched junction bases numbered 2, after V lost 1 base and J lost 9 bases. Germline values: CDR1 LGHDT, CDR2 YNNKEL (reference sequence). The CDR3 is 15 amino acids. The CDR3 here is CASSQGGLAGVEQFF. The CDR3 nucleotides read TGTGCCAGCAGCCAAGGGGGACTAGCGGGAGTTGAGCAGTTCTTC.

The V gene is TRBV4-1, the J gene TRBJ1-3, with D possibly TRBD1 on 5 matching bases. The V gene lost 0 bases and the J gene lost 0 bases, with 15 bases spanning the gap. CDR3 length: 18 residues. CDR1 is MGHRA, CDR2 YSYEKL, per germline. This CDR3 is CASSQEEGTSLSGNTIYF. As DNA, the CDR3 is TGCGCCAGCAGCCAAGAGGAGGGGACCTCCCTCTCTGGAAACACCATATATTTT.

The chain links TRBV24-1 to TRBJ2-2; TRBD1 matches at 7 bases. V dropped 0 bases and J dropped 3; count of bases not matched to a gene: 0. The CDR3 covers 15 residues. The V gene's germline CDR1 is KGHDR and CDR2 SFDVKD. The CDR3 protein is CATSDLDRDTGELFF. The CDR3 DNA sequence: TGTGCCACCAGTGATTTGGACAGGGACACCGGGGAGCTGTTTTTT.

The genes are TRBV5-4 and TRBJ2-7; 8 bases map to TRBD1. The CDR3 has 16 amino acids. Germline CDR1 and CDR2: SGHNT and YYREEE (reference sequence). The J segment lost 5 bases and the V segment lost 0 bases, leaving 10 bases of the junction unmatched. As DNA, the CDR3 is TGTGCCAGCAGCTTGGAGTCGGGACAGGTTTTCCACGAGCAGTACTTC. Translated: CASSLESGQVFHEQYF.

The chain couples TRBV7-2 to TRBJ2-2; possible D gene TRBD2, 6 bases. Germline assignment: CDR1 SGHTA and CDR2 FQGNSA. Trimming pared 1 base from V and 0 bases from J, leaving 9 bases between. The CDR3 contains 16 residues. The CDR3 loop reads CASSLGLAPNTGELFF. The CDR3 coding sequence is TGTGCCAGCAGCTTAGGGCTAGCGCCGAACACCGGGGAGCTGTTTTTT.

The V call is TRBV5-6, the J call TRBJ1-2; 9 bases are a match to TRBD1. V shed 4 bases, J shed 1 base, and the junction held 8 bases outside the gene matches. The CDR3 length is 16 residues. Germline CDR1 SGHDT, CDR2 YYEEEE. The CDR3 sequence is CASSPPGQGGNYGYTF. The CDR3 coding sequence is TGTGCCAGCAGCCCACCGGGACAGGGAGGTAACTATGGCTACACCTTC.

The chain uses TRBV14 and TRBJ2-2; no definite D call. V lost 4 bases to trimming and J lost 0 bases, with 18 bases between them. This CDR3 has 18 residues. In germline, CDR1 is SGHDN, CDR2 FVKESK. CDR3 coding DNA: TGTGCCAGCAGCCGACCACGGTCAGGACCTGCGAACACCGGGGAGCTGTTTTTT. This gives the protein CASSRPRSGPANTGELFF.

The chain links TRBV5-5 to TRBJ1-5, with D tentatively TRBD1 (5 bases). This CDR3 has 14 residues. Germline CDR1 SGHKS, CDR2 YYEKEE (reference sequence). Trimming cost V 5 bases and J 0 bases, with 9 bases left between them. Written as DNA, the CDR3 is TGTGCCAGCAGTTCAGACAGTAGCAATCAGCCCCAGCATTTT. Encoded protein: CASSSDSSNQPQHF.

The V call is TRBV5-4, the J call TRBJ2-2, with 8 bases matching TRBD2. CDR1 and CDR2 (germline): SGHNT, YYREEE (reference sequence). V lost 4 bases and J lost 1; bases outside the gene matches: 6. The CDR3 loop spans 16 amino acids. CDR3 DNA sequence: TGTGCCAGCAGCCCGGGGGGGGCCGGGAACACCGGGGAGCTGTTTTTT. Translated, it gives CASSPGGAGNTGELFF.

The genes are TRBV4-2 and TRBJ2-7, with D hard to call. The CDR3 covers 15 residues. The ends were cut back, 1 base at V and 0 bases at J, with 10 bases in the middle. Germline V gene data show CDR1 as LGHNA and CDR2 as YNFKEQ. CDR3 nucleotide sequence: TGTGCCAGCAGCCAAGCGACTTCCTTCTCCTACGAGCAGTACTTC. Amino acids: CASSQATSFSYEQYF.

The V gene is TRBV30, the J gene TRBJ1-6; D not certain. With 3 bases removed from V and 7 bases from J, the gap between germline ends came to 16 bases. Germline values: CDR1 GTSNPN, CDR2 SVGIG (reference sequence). CDR3 size: 15 residues. CDR3 nucleotides: TGTGCCTGGAGCCCACTGGCCCCTCGGAATTCACCCCTCCACTTT. This encodes CAWSPLAPRNSPLHF.

The rearrangement joins TRBV2 to TRBJ1-3; a weak D match, TRBD1 (5 bases). The CDR3 contains 15 residues. V lost 4 bases and J 0 bases, leaving 10 bases between the germline ends. CDR1 and CDR2 (germline): SNHLY, FYNNEI. The CDR3 DNA follows: TGTGCCAGCAGTGGGGGGAGCCTCTCTGGAAACACCATATATTTT. Translating it yields CASSGGSLSGNTIYF.

This clone has just a few counts. The rearrangement links TRBV7-9 to TRBJ2-7; TRBD1 is a possible D gene (6 bases). The CDR3 totals 13 residues. Trimming took off 4 bases at V and 2 bases at J, with 9 bases between the two ends. Germline CDR1 SEHNR, CDR2 FQNEAQ (reference sequence). This CDR3 reads CASSSTGPYEQYF. DNA of the CDR3: TGTGCCAGCAGCTCGACAGGACCCTACGAGCAGTACTTC.

V usage is TRBV27 and J usage is TRBJ2-1, with TRBD2 matching over 13 bases. This CDR3 contains 15 residues. Trimming took 3 bases from V and 5 from J; bases not matched to a gene: 1. Germline V gene lookup returns CDR1 MNHEY and CDR2 SMNVEV (reference sequence). DNA of the CDR3: TGTGCCAGCAGTTTTGGGACTAGCGGGAACAATGAGCAGTTCTTC. It specifies CASSFGTSGNNEQFF.

The genes are TRBV6-2 or TRBV6-3 and TRBJ1-1, with TRBD1 matching over 10 bases. J lost 1 base, V lost 4 bases, and 9 bases had no gene match. Germline CDR1 and CDR2: MNHEY and SVGEGT. The CDR3 is 17 residues long. The DNA of the CDR3 is TGTGCCAGCAGTTGGACGGGACAGGGGAACCGGAACACTGAAGCTTTCTTT. It codes for CASSWTGQGNRNTEAFF.

The CDR3 region has the DNA TGTGCCAGCAGCCCAGGGGGTTACGCGAACACTGAAGCTTTCTTT. Protein: CASSPGGYANTEAFF. The chain combines TRBV14 with TRBJ1-1; 7 nucleotides line up with TRBD1. The V segment lost 4 bases and the J segment 1 base; nucleotides outside the gene matches: 6. The CDR3 is 15 residues long. Germline assignment: CDR1 SGHDN and CDR2 FVKESK.

This rearrangement joins TRBV28 to TRBJ2-7; D might be TRBD2 (5 bases). Germline values: CDR1 MDHEN, CDR2 SYDVKM. The V end lost 8 bases, the J end lost 3 bases, and 11 bases lay between the germline ends. This CDR3 spans 12 amino acids. The chain's CDR3 is CASALSGYEQYF. Written as DNA, the CDR3 is TGTGCCAGCGCCCTGAGCGGCTACGAGCAGTACTTC.

This clone was detected a few times. This sequence joins TRBV7-8 and TRBJ2-2, with TRBD2 as a possible D gene (6 bases). Germline CDR1 SGHVS, CDR2 FQNEAQ. The CDR3 is 16 amino acids. V dropped 5 bases and J dropped 3 bases, with 16 bases sitting between them. This chain's CDR3 is CASSPIGGLDTGELFF. In DNA, the CDR3 is TGTGCCAGCAGCCCCATCGGGGGTTTGGACACCGGGGAGCTGTTTTTT.

The chain recombines TRBV7-9 with TRBJ2-5; D not certain. The CDR3 has 13 residues. Trimming stripped 7 bases from V and 5 bases from J, with 14 bases between. The V gene's germline CDR1 is SEHNR and CDR2 FQNEAQ (reference sequence). The CDR3 DNA follows: TGTGCCAGCACCCGGAGAACCGAGGAGACCCAGTACTTC. Translation: CASTRRTEETQYF.

The gene calls are TRBV7-2 and TRBJ1-2; D unclear. Trimming removed 3 bases at V and 4 bases at J, with 9 bases between. CDR3 size: 13 residues. Germline lookup yields CDR1 SGHTA and CDR2 FQGNSA. The CDR3 loop reads CASSFPDFYGYTF. The CDR3 DNA sequence: TGTGCCAGCAGCTTCCCAGATTTCTATGGCTACACCTTC.

This clone was detected once. This rearrangement joins TRBV3-1 (or the pseudogene TRBV3-2) to TRBJ1-6; D gene ambiguous. Trimming left V 3 bases short and J 0 bases short, with 9 bases between. Germline V gives CDR1 LGHDT, CDR2 YNNKEL (reference sequence). The CDR3 is made up of 16 amino acids. The CDR3 nucleotides read TGTGCCAGCAGCCAGGGTTGGTTCTCCTATAATTCACCCCTCCACTTT. This gives the protein CASSQGWFSYNSPLHF.

This clone has just a few counts. This same CDR3 is encoded by further DNA sequences in the sample. The chain combines TRBV28 with TRBJ1-2; D gene uncertain. The V and J ends lost 2 bases and 2 bases respectively, with 3 bases between them. Germline CDR1 reads MDHEN; CDR2 reads SYDVKM. The CDR3 is 12 residues long. CDR3 residues: CASSLRNYGYTF. The CDR3, as DNA: TGTGCCAGCAGTTTAAGGAACTATGGCTACACCTTC.

The chain uses TRBV28 and TRBJ2-1; D possibly corresponds to TRBD2 (6 bases). In germline, CDR1 is MDHEN, CDR2 SYDVKM. The ends were cut back, 2 bases at V and 8 bases at J, with 22 bases in the middle. The CDR3 totals 17 residues. Written as DNA, the CDR3 is TGTGCCAGCAGTTTACCAGGGCTAGCGTCGCGGGGTGATGAGCAGTTCTTC. The encoded protein is CASSLPGLASRGDEQFF.